This TCR beta chain was recorded in a study of circulating and synovial CD4+ cells in juvenile arthritis. Germline V CDR1 and CDR2: SQVTM, ANQGSEA. V lost 5 bases, J lost 5 bases, and 9 bases lay in between. The CDR3 extends over 11 amino acids. The assay was immunoSEQ multiplex PCR, and TCRdb's table has in-frame clones only and misses some. The data contain 3,200 or so clones, 82% of them singletons. Specimen: CD4+ T cells from synovial fluid. V and J are TRBV29-1 and TRBJ1-1; D uncertain. The sequence was collected from a human donor with juvenile idiopathic arthritis. CDR3 nucleotide sequence: TGCAGCGTTCAGACTGTGACTGAAGCTTTCTTT. Translated: CSVQTVTEAFF.